This is a list of T cell receptor beta chains from one sample in a study of spatial heterogeneity in lung cancer. Each CDR3 protein gets one entry after TCRdb re-called the 5' RACE reads with MiXCR. The sample has roughly 34,000 distinct CDR3 sequences; under 9% are singletons. This specimen was PBMCs, taken at follow-up. These receptors were collected from a male donor with early-stage non-small cell lung cancer. CDR3s include the opening cysteine and the closing phenylalanine or tryptophan. The order of the fields is V gene, D gene, J gene, clone size, CDR3 protein, CDR3 DNA. A D gene is named only where the DNA matches it firmly. Expanded clones get a size class; other rows say once, few or many, or leave the size out.

v_call: TRBV20-1
d_call: NA
j_call: TRBJ2-3
clone_size: many
cdr3_aa: CTLPIRVRTQYF
cdr3_nt: TGCACCCTCCCAATTAGGGTCCGCACGCAGTATTTT

v_call: TRBV2
d_call: NA
j_call: TRBJ2-7
clone_size: many
cdr3_aa: CASSVTYAYEQYF
cdr3_nt: TGTGCCAGCAGTGTTACTTATGCCTACGAGCAGTACTTC

v_call: TRBV3-1
d_call: NA
j_call: TRBJ2-1
clone_size: few
cdr3_aa: CASSQVAYNEQFF
cdr3_nt: TGTGCCAGCAGCCAAGTTGCCTACAATGAGCAGTTCTTC

v_call: TRBV6-1
d_call: TRBD2
j_call: TRBJ2-7
clone_size: many
cdr3_aa: CASSEAGGVEQYF
cdr3_nt: TGTGCCAGCAGTGAAGCGGGAGGGGTCGAGCAGTACTTC

v_call: TRBV28
d_call: NA
j_call: TRBJ1-3
clone_size: many
cdr3_aa: CSGNTIYF
cdr3_nt: TGCTCTGGAAACACCATATATTTT

v_call: TRBV3-1
d_call: NA
j_call: TRBJ2-5
clone_size: many
cdr3_aa: CASSQGQTGLQETQYF
cdr3_nt: TGTGCCAGCAGCCAAGGACAGACAGGTTTACAAGAGACCCAGTACTTC

v_call: TRBV5-6
d_call: NA
j_call: TRBJ1-4
clone_size: many
cdr3_aa: CASSLDEKLFF
cdr3_nt: TGTGCCAGCAGCTTAGATGAAAAACTGTTTTTT

v_call: TRBV7-9
d_call: NA
j_call: TRBJ1-2
clone_size: many
cdr3_aa: CASSFWDRNYGYTF
cdr3_nt: TGTGCCAGCAGCTTTTGGGATAGGAACTATGGCTACACCTTC

v_call: TRBV7-8
d_call: TRBD1
j_call: TRBJ1-1
clone_size: many
cdr3_aa: CASSFDRGVNTEAFF
cdr3_nt: TGTGCCAGCAGCTTTGACAGGGGTGTTAACACTGAAGCTTTCTTT

v_call: TRBV5-4
d_call: TRBD1
j_call: TRBJ1-2
clone_size: NA
cdr3_aa: CASSLGGTVNIYGYTF
cdr3_nt: TGTGCCAGCAGCTTGGGAGGGACAGTGAACATCTATGGCTACACCTTC

v_call: TRBV3-1
d_call: NA
j_call: TRBJ2-1
clone_size: many
cdr3_aa: CASGPRANYNEQFF
cdr3_nt: TGTGCCAGCGGGCCTAGGGCCAATTACAATGAGCAGTTCTTC

v_call: TRBV7-3
d_call: NA
j_call: TRBJ2-1
clone_size: many
cdr3_aa: CASSLTLSTEQFF
cdr3_nt: TGTGCCAGCAGCTTAACGTTAAGTACTGAGCAGTTCTTC

v_call: TRBV7-2
d_call: NA
j_call: TRBJ2-7
clone_size: many
cdr3_aa: CASSLGIQGTHYEQYF
cdr3_nt: TGTGCCAGCAGCTTGGGGATACAGGGAACTCATTACGAGCAGTACTTC

v_call: TRBV30
d_call: TRBD1
j_call: TRBJ1-1
clone_size: many
cdr3_aa: CAWSGQGTEAFF
cdr3_nt: TGTGCCTGGAGTGGACAGGGCACTGAAGCTTTCTTT

v_call: TRBV7-9
d_call: TRBD1
j_call: TRBJ2-7
clone_size: many
cdr3_aa: CASRQTGGEQYF
cdr3_nt: TGTGCCAGCAGGCAGACAGGGGGCGAGCAGTACTTC

v_call: TRBV2
d_call: NA
j_call: TRBJ1-4
clone_size: few
cdr3_aa: CASIATNEKLFF
cdr3_nt: TGTGCCAGCATTGCAACTAATGAAAAACTGTTTTTT

v_call: TRBV3-1
d_call: TRBD2
j_call: TRBJ2-1
clone_size: many
cdr3_aa: CASSQRGSGGLYNEQFF
cdr3_nt: TGTGCCAGCAGCCAACGGGGTAGCGGGGGACTATACAATGAGCAGTTCTTC

v_call: TRBV3-1
d_call: NA
j_call: TRBJ2-7
clone_size: NA
cdr3_aa: CASSPSYRDGYEQYF
cdr3_nt: TGTGCCAGCAGCCCTTCCTACAGGGACGGGTACGAGCAGTACTTC

v_call: TRBV19
d_call: NA
j_call: TRBJ1-2
clone_size: many
cdr3_aa: CASSIAPGPYGYTF
cdr3_nt: TGTGCCAGTAGTATAGCCCCGGGACCTTATGGCTACACCTTC

v_call: TRBV19
d_call: TRBD1
j_call: TRBJ2-1
clone_size: many
cdr3_aa: CASSNLRGKDNEQFF
cdr3_nt: TGTGCCAGTAGTAACCTCAGGGGGAAGGACAATGAGCAGTTCTTC

v_call: TRBV6-5
d_call: NA
j_call: TRBJ1-1
clone_size: many
cdr3_aa: CASSYSAGFVRMNTEAFF
cdr3_nt: TGTGCCAGCAGTTACTCGGCAGGATTCGTAAGAATGAACACTGAAGCTTTCTTT

v_call: TRBV2
d_call: NA
j_call: TRBJ1-5
clone_size: many
cdr3_aa: CASSEARTVGQPQHF
cdr3_nt: TGTGCCAGCAGTGAAGCGAGAACGGTCGGTCAGCCCCAGCATTTT

v_call: TRBV3-1
d_call: NA
j_call: TRBJ1-1
clone_size: many
cdr3_aa: CASSSTGDEAFF
cdr3_nt: TGTGCCAGCAGTTCAACAGGAGATGAAGCTTTCTTT

v_call: TRBV6-6
d_call: NA
j_call: TRBJ2-7
clone_size: many
cdr3_aa: CASGMMTGYEQYF
cdr3_nt: TGTGCCAGCGGGATGATGACCGGCTACGAGCAGTACTTC

v_call: TRBV30
d_call: NA
j_call: TRBJ2-6
clone_size: many
cdr3_aa: CAWESTGFSGANVLTF
cdr3_nt: TGTGCCTGGGAGAGTACAGGGTTCTCTGGGGCCAACGTCCTGACTTTC

v_call: TRBV7-9
d_call: TRBD1
j_call: TRBJ1-6
clone_size: few
cdr3_aa: CASSLKGGSYNSPLHF
cdr3_nt: TGTGCCAGCAGCTTAAAAGGGGGCTCTTATAATTCACCCCTCCACTTT